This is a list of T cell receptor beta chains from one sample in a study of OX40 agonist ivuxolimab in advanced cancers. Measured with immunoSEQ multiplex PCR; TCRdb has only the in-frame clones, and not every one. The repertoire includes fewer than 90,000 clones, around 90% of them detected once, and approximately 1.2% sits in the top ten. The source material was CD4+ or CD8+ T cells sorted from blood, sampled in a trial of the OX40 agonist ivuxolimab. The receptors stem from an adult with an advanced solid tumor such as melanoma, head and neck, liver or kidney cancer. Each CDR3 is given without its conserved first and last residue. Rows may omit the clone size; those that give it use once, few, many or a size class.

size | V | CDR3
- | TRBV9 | ASSVDSGVTEAF
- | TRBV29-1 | SVQGIGYGYT
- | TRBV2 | ASRAPGGNYGYT
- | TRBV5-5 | ASSLEGMNNQPQH
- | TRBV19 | ASSLGQGGSPLH
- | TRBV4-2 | ASTRDRANEKLF
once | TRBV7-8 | ASSLKGYEQF
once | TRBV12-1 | ASSFVEGEPQH
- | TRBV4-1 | ASSHSTGDSHRNEQF
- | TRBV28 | ASSGGGYYEQY
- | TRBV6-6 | ASSATPDYNYGYT
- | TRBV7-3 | ASSPRQGTKTQY
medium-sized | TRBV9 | ASSFTGLSGNTIY